The rows below give T cell receptor beta chains drawn from one sample of a study of CD8+ T cells in alopecia areata. Assay: immunoSEQ multiplex PCR; the TCRdb copy retains only in-frame clones and omits some. The repertoire holds roughly 110,000 clones, with less than 90% as singletons. Sequencing used CD8+ T cells sorted from blood, obtained at week 24, from a patient treated with tofacitinib. Receptors originate from a human donor with alopecia areata. Each CDR3 is given with its conserved first and last residue. The D gene is left open where the match is weak. The listing skips clone size in some rows; elsewhere it reads once, few, many or a size class.

>TRBJ2-7|NA|TRBD2|TRBV4-2
TGTGCCAGCAGCCAGGCCGCAGCGGGACTATCCTACGAGCAGTACTTC
CASSQAAAGLSYEQYF
>TRBJ1-1|NA|TRBD1|TRBV14
TGTGCCAGCAGCCACGAAACAGGGGAAGCGGTGAACACTGAAGCTTTCTTT
CASSHETGEAVNTEAFF
>TRBJ2-2|NA|NA|TRBV6-5
TGTGCCAGCAGGCCCGACCCCACCACCGGGGAGCTGTTTTTT
CASRPDPTTGELFF
>TRBJ2-3|NA|NA|TRBV7-7
TGTGCTAGCATTGGGGATGTGGTGGTAGATACGCAGTATTTT
CASIGDVVVDTQYF
>TRBJ2-7|NA|TRBD1|TRBV27
TGTGCCAGCAGTTTATCGACCCGGGACAGGGGCTACGAGCAGTACTTC
CASSLSTRDRGYEQYF
>TRBJ2-7|NA|NA|TRBV27
TGTGCCAGCAGTTTCGGCGGGGAACAGTACTTC
CASSFGGEQYF
>TRBJ2-3|NA|TRBD2|TRBV4-1
TGCGCCAGCAGCCAACAAGCTAGACTAGCGGGAAACACAGATACGCAGTATTTT
CASSQQARLAGNTDTQYF
>TRBJ1-1|NA|NA|TRBV6-6
TGTGCCAGCACGTCGGGGCCCGAAGCTTTCTTT
CASTSGPEAFF
>TRBJ2-1|NA|NA|TRBV7-2
TGTGCCAGCAGCCAACCGGGCCTTCACAATGAGCAGTTCTTC
CASSQPGLHNEQFF
>TRBJ1-5|NA|TRBD1|TRBV19
TGTGCCAGTAGTGTCTGGGACAGGGAAAATCAGCCCCAGCATTTT
CASSVWDRENQPQHF
>TRBJ2-1|NA|NA|TRBV4-3
TGCGCCAGCAGCGTGTTTACAGGTCCATACAATGAGCAGTTCTTC
CASSVFTGPYNEQFF
>TRBJ1-1|NA|NA|TRBV2
TGTGCCAGCGGTCCTTCGGACAGCACTGAAGCTTTCTTT
CASGPSDSTEAFF
>TRBJ2-5|NA|TRBD1|TRBV27
TGTGCCAGCAGATTGAAACGGACAGGGGGCAGGGAGACCCAGTACTTC
CASRLKRTGGRETQYF
>TRBJ2-7|NA|NA|TRBV7-8
TGTGCCAGCAGCCAACCCAACTACGAGCAGTACTTC
CASSQPNYEQYF
>TRBJ1-4|NA|NA|TRBV19
TGTGCCAGTAGCTCCGGGGCTTCTTCAATCTCCGAAAAACTGTTTTTT
CASSSGASSISEKLFF
>TRBJ2-5|NA|NA|TRBV25-1
TGTGCCAGCAGCGCCCAAGAGACCCAGTACTTC
CASSAQETQYF
>TRBJ1-6|NA|NA|TRBV4-1
TGCGCCAGCAGCCAAGATTCCCTATATAATTCACCCCTCCACTTT
CASSQDSLYNSPLHF
>TRBJ2-7|NA|NA|TRBV4-2
TGTGCCAGCAGCCAAGATAAAGGGAAACCCTCCTACGAGCAGTACTTC
CASSQDKGKPSYEQYF
>TRBJ2-1|NA|NA|TRBV6-5
TGTGCCAGCAGTTACTCCGGGGTTGAGCAGTTCTTC
CASSYSGVEQFF
>TRBJ2-7|NA|NA|TRBV29-1
TGCAGCGTTGAAATCGGGGACGGGACCTACGAGCAGTACTTC
CSVEIGDGTYEQYF
>TRBJ2-1|NA|TRBD2|TRBV4-3
TGCGCCAGCAGCCAAGATGGGGCGGGGGGTTCCTACAATGAGCAGTTCTTC
CASSQDGAGGSYNEQFF
>TRBJ2-2|NA|TRBD2|TRBV6-5
TGTGCCAGCAAGGGGCAAGCGGGGGAGACCGGGGAGCTGTTTTTT
CASKGQAGETGELFF
>TRBJ2-5|once|NA|TRBV27
TGTGCCAGCAGGGTAGTGGGGGGTCAGGAGACCCAGTACTTC
CASRVVGGQETQYF
>TRBJ2-2|NA|NA|TRBV30
TGTGCCTGGAGTCCTTCTGTGATCCAGCCCGTGACCGGGGAGCTGTTTTTT
CAWSPSVIQPVTGELFF
>TRBJ2-7|NA|NA|TRBV13
TGTGCCAGCAGCCTTAAAGGAAGGGGCGTCTACGAGCAGTACTTC
CASSLKGRGVYEQYF
>TRBJ2-7|NA|TRBD1|TRBV29-1
TGCAGCGTTGAAGGACAGGGATACTACGAGCAGTACTTC
CSVEGQGYYEQYF
>TRBJ2-5|NA|NA|TRBV11-1
TGTGCCAGCAGCCCCGGACGGGGGAGAGAGACCCAGTACTTC
CASSPGRGRETQYF
>TRBJ1-2|NA|TRBD1|TRBV28
TGTGCCAGCAGCTACGAGGGGGCGAACTATGGCTACACCTTC
CASSYEGANYGYTF
>TRBJ2-3|NA|TRBD2|TRBV7-9
TGTGCCAGCAGCTTCGCGCGGGGGGGCTCAGATACGCAGTATTTT
CASSFARGGSDTQYF
>TRBJ1-3|few|NA|TRBV11-2
TGTGCCAGCAGCCTATTCCCGGGTCCACCTGGAAACACCATATATTTT
CASSLFPGPPGNTIYF
>TRBJ1-1|NA|TRBD1|TRBV29-1
TGCAGCGTTCCGGGACAGGGAAGGCTTTTTGCCACTGAAGCTTTCTTT
CSVPGQGRLFATEAFF
>TRBJ2-7|once|NA|TRBV2
TGTGCCGTCGGGAGACCCCCCCGGGCCTACGAGCAGTACTTC
CAVGRPPRAYEQYF
>TRBJ2-2|NA|TRBD2|TRBV7-9
TGTGCCAACACGCCTAGCGGGCTTAACACCGGGGAGCTGTTTTTT
CANTPSGLNTGELFF
>TRBJ2-1|once|TRBD2|TRBV7-6
TGTGCCAGCAGCTTAGCGGCTAGCGGGAACTACAATGAGCAGTTCTTC
CASSLAASGNYNEQFF
>TRBJ2-1|NA|NA|TRBV7-6
TGTGCCAGCAGCCAAAAGGGTGAGCAGTTCTTC
CASSQKGEQFF
>TRBJ2-5|NA|NA|TRBV2
TGTGCCAGCAGCTGGACAGAGAGCCAAGAGACCCAGTACTTC
CASSWTESQETQYF
>TRBJ2-5|NA|TRBD2|TRBV7-9
TGTGCCAGCAGCTTAGTACTAGCGGGGGACCAAGAGACCCAGTACTTC
CASSLVLAGDQETQYF
>TRBJ2-3|few|TRBD2|TRBV9
TGTGCCAGCAGCGTAGCCGCGGGAGCGGATACGCAGTATTTT
CASSVAAGADTQYF
>TRBJ1-2|NA|NA|TRBV18
TGTGCCAGCTCACTGTTCGGGGAAACGCATGGCTACACCTTC
CASSLFGETHGYTF
>TRBJ2-3|NA|TRBD1|TRBV29-1
TGCAGCGTTGAAGATCAGGGGGCTCTAACGACAGATACGCAGTATTTT
CSVEDQGALTTDTQYF
>TRBJ2-1|NA|TRBD1|TRBV7-9
TGTGCCAGCAGCCAGGGGACAGTTGAGCAGTTCTTC
CASSQGTVEQFF
>TRBJ2-4|NA|TRBD1|TRBV27
TGTGCCAGCAGTAACAGAACAGGGGTTCGAACCAAAAACATTCAGTACTTC
CASSNRTGVRTKNIQYF